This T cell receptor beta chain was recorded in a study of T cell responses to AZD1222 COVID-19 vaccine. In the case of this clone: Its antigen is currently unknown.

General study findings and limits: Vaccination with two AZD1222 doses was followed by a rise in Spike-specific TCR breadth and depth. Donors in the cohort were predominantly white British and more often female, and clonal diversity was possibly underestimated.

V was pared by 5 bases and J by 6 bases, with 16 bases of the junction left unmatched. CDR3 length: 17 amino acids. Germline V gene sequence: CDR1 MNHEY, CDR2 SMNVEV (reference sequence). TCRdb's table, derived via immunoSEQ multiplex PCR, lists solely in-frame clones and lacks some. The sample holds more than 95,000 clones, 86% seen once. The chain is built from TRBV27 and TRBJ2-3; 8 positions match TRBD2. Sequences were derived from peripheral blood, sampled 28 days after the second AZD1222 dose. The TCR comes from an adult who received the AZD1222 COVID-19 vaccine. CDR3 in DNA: TGTGCCAGCAGTCCCACCCGCGGGAGGACCCTTGGGGATACGCAGTATTTT. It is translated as CASSPTRGRTLGDTQYF.